This T cell receptor (beta chain) was sequenced in a study of T cell responses to AZD1222 COVID-19 vaccine. Trimming pared 5 bases from V and 7 bases from J, leaving 12 bases between. Per germline, CDR1 GTSNPN and CDR2 SVGIG (reference sequence). The CDR3 extends over 13 amino acids. The repertoire was sequenced with immunoSEQ multiplex PCR; TCRdb's copy has only in-frame clones and lacks some. The sample includes 130,000 to 150,000 clones, around 89% of them seen just once. The rearrangement joins TRBV30 to TRBJ1-6, with D hard to call. The sequencing used peripheral blood, collected on day 0 of AZD1222 vaccination. The clonotype was recovered from an adult in good health. The CDR3 DNA reads TGTGCCTGGGACCGGACCCACAATTCACCCCTCCACTTT. It encodes CAWDRTHNSPLHF.